This entry concerns a single T cell receptor (beta chain). In germline, CDR1 is LGHDT, CDR2 YNNKEL (reference sequence). This CDR3 has 16 residues. The ends were cut back, 1 base at V and 4 bases at J, with 16 bases in the middle. The data stem from a study of blood T cell repertoires in COVID-19. Authors' processing steps: Amplified reference gene primers provided the basis for estimating nucleated cell counts. Method: immunoSEQ multiplex PCR; TCRdb's copy keeps in-frame clones and lacks some. That table gives V, J and clone size, and the DNA gave D and trimming. Counted here are around 130,000 clones, 85% occurring once; the ten biggest clones make up more than 3.5%.

This sequence joins TRBV3-1 (or the pseudogene TRBV3-2) and TRBJ1-2; tentative D call: TRBD1 (5 bases). Sequencing was done on a sample of peripheral blood. The receptor was derived from a human donor in a cohort sampled during active COVID-19. CDR3 region: CASSQGPGKGGYGYTF. The CDR3, as DNA: TGTGCCAGCAGCCAAGGACCAGGGAAGGGTGGCTATGGCTACACCTTC.